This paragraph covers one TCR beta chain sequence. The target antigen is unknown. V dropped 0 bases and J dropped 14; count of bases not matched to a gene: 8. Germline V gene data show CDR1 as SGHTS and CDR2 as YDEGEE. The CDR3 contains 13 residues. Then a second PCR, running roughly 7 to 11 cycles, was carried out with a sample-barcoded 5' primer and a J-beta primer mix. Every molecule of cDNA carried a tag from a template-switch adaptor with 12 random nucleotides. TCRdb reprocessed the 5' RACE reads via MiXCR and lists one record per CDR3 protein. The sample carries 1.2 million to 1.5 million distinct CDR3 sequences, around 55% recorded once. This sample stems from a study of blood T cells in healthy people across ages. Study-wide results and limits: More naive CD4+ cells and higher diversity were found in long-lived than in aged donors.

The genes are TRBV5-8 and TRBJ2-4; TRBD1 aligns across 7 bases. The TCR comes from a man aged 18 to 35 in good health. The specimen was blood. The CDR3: CASSLAGDSFKYF. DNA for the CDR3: TGTGCCAGCAGCTTGGCCGGGGACAGCTTTAAGTACTTC.